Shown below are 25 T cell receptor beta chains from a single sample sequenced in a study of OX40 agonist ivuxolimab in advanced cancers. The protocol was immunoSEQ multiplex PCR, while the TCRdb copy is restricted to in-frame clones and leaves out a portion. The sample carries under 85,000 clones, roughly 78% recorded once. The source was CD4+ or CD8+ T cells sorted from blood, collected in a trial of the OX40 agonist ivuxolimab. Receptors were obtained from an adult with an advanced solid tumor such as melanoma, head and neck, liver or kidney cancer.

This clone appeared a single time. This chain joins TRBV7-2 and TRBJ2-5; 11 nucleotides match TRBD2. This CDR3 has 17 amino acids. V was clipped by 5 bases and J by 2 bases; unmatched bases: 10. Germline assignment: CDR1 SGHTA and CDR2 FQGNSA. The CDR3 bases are TGTGCCAGCAGCACCCCGACTAGCGGGGCATATCAAGAGACCCAGTACTTC. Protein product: CASSTPTSGAYQETQYF.

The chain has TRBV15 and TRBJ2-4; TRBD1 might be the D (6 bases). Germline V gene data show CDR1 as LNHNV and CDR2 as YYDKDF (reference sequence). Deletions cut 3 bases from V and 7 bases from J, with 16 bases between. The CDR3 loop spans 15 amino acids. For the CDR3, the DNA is TGTGCCACCAGCAGGGGCGGAACAGGGAACAACATTCAGTACTTC. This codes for CATSRGGTGNNIQYF.

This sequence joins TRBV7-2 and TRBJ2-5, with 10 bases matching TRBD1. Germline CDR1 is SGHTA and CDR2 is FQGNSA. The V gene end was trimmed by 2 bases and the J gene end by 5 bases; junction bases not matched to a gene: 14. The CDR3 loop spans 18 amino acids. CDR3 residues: CASSLSGTGVRGQETQYF. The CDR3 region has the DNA TGTGCCAGCAGCTTATCCGGGACAGGGGTCCGGGGTCAGGAGACCCAGTACTTC.

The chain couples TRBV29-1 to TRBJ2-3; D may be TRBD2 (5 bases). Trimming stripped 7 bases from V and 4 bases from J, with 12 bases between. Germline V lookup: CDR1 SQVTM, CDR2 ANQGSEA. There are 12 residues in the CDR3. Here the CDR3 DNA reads TGCAGCGGCCGGCCCGGGGCAGATACGCAGTATTTT. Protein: CSGRPGADTQYF.

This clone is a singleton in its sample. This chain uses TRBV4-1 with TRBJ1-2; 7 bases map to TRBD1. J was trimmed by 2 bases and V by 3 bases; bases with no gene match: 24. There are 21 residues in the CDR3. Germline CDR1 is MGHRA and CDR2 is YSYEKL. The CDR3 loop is CASSHPAQSTTRQGLNYGYTF. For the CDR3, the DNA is TGCGCCAGCAGCCACCCCGCCCAATCAACGACCCGACAGGGATTGAACTATGGCTACACCTTC.

This CDR3 reads CASSRDSLSNQPQHF. The CDR3 coding sequence is TGTGCCAGCAGTCGGGACAGCTTGAGCAATCAGCCCCAGCATTTT. The chain couples TRBV28 to TRBJ1-5; TRBD1 matches 7 bases. The CDR3 spans 15 residues. V trimming: 5 bases; J trimming: 1 base; junction bases outside the gene matches: 5. The V gene's germline CDR1 is MDHEN and CDR2 SYDVKM.

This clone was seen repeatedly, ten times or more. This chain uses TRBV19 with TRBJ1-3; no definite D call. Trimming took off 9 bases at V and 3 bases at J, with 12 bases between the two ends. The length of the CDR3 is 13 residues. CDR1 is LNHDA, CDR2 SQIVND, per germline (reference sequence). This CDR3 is CASQFAGGNTIYF. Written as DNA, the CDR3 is TGTGCCAGCCAATTCGCCGGTGGAAACACCATATATTTT. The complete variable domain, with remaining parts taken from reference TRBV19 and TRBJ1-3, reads DGGITQSPKYLFRKEGQNVTLSCEQNLNHDAMYWYRQDPGQGLRLIYYSQIVNDFQKGDIAEGYSVSREKKESFPLTVTSAQKNPTAFYLCASQFAGGNTIYFGEGSWLTVV.

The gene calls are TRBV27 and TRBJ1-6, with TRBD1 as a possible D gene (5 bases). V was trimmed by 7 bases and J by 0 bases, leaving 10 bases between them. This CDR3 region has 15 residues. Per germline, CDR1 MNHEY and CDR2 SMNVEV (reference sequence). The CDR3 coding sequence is TGTGCCAGCACCCTGGACACCTCCTATAATTCACCCCTCCACTTT. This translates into CASTLDTSYNSPLHF.

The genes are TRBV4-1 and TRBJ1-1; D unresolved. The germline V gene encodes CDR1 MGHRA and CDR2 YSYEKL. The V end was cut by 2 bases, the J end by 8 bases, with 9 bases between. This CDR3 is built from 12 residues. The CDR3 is CASSQSRGEAFF. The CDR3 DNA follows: TGCGCCAGCAGCCAAAGTCGGGGAGAAGCTTTCTTT.

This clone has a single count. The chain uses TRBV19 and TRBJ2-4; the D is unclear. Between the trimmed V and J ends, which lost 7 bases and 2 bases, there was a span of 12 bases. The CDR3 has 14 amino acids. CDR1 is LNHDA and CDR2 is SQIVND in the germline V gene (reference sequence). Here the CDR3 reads CASKASLPKNIQYF. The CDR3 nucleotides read TGTGCCAGTAAGGCCTCCTTGCCCAAAAACATTCAGTACTTC.

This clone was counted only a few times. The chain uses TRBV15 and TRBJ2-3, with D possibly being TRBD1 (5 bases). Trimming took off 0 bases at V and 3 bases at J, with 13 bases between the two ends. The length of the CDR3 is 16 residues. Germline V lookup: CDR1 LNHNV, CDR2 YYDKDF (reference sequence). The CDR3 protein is CATSRDISGLTDTQYF. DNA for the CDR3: TGTGCCACCAGCAGAGATATCTCAGGGTTGACAGATACGCAGTATTTT.

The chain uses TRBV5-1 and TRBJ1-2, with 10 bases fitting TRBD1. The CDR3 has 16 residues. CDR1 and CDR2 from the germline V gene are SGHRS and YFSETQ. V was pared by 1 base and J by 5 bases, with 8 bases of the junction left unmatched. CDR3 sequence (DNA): TGCGCCAGCAGCTTGCCGAAGACAGGGGGCGGGTATGGCTACACCTTC. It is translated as CASSLPKTGGGYGYTF. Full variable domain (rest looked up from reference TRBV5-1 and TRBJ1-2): KAGVTQTPRYLIKTRGQQVTLSCSPISGHRSVSWYQQTPGQGLQFLFEYFSETQRNKGNFPGRFSGRQFSNSRSEMNVSTLELGDSALYLCASSLPKTGGGYGYTFGSGTRLTVV.

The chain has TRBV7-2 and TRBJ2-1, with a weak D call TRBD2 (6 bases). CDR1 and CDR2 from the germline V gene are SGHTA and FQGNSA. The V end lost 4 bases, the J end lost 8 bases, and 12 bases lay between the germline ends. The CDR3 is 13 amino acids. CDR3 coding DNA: TGTGCCAGCAGCTACCGTTTAGCGGATGAGCAGTTCTTC. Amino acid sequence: CASSYRLADEQFF.

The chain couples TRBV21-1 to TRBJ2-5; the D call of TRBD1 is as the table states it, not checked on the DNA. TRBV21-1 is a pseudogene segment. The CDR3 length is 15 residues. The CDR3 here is CASSKGGQGVETQYF. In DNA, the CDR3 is TGTGCCAGCAGCAAGGGGGGACAGGGCGTAGAGACCCAGTACTTC.

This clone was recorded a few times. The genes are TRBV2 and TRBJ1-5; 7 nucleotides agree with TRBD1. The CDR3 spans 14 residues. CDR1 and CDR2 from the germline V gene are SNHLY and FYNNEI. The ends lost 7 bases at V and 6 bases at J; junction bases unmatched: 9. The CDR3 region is CASTETRGGQPQHF. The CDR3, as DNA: TGTGCCAGCACCGAGACCAGGGGGGGTCAGCCCCAGCATTTT.

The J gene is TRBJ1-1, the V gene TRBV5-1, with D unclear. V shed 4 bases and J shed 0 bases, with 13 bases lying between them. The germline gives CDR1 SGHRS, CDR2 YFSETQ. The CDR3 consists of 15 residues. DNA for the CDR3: TGCGCCAGCAGCATAATGACGGGGATGAACACTGAAGCTTTCTTT. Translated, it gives CASSIMTGMNTEAFF.

CDR3 protein: CASSSEGHEKLFF. The CDR3 nucleotides are TGTGCCAGTAGTTCAGAAGGGCATGAAAAACTGTTTTTT. The chain uses TRBV19 and TRBJ1-4; no firm D call. Germline CDR1 reads LNHDA; CDR2 reads SQIVND (reference sequence). The V gene lost 5 bases and the J gene lost 6 bases, with 10 bases spanning the gap. CDR3 size: 13 residues.

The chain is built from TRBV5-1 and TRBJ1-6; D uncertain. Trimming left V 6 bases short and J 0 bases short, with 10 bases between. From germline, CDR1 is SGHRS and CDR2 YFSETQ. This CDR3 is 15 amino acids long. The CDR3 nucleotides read TGCGCCAGCACCCCAACGAGCTCCTATAATTCACCCCTCCACTTT. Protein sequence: CASTPTSSYNSPLHF.

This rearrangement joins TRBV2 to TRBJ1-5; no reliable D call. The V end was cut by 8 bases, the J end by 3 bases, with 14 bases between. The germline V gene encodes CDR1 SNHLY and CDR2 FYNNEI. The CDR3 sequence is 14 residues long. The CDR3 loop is CASRSQADNQPQHF. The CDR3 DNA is TGTGCCAGCCGATCGCAGGCAGACAATCAGCCCCAGCATTTT.

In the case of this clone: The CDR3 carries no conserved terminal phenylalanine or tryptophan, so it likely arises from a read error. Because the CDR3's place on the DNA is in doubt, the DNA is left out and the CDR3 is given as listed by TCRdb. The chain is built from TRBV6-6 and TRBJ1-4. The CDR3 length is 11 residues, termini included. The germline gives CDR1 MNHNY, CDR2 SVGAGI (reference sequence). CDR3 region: CASSYEGDDRG.

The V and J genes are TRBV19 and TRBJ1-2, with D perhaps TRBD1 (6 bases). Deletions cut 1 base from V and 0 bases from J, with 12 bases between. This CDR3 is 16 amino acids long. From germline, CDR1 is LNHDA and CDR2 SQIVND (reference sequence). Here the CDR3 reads CASSIGGQQANYGYTF. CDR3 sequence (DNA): TGTGCCAGTAGTATAGGTGGACAGCAAGCTAACTATGGCTACACCTTC.

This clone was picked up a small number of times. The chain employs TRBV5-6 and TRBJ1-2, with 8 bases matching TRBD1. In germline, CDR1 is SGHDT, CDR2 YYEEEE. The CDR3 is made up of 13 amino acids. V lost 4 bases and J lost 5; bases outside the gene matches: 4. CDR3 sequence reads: CASSAGGSYGYTF. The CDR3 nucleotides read TGTGCCAGCAGCGCAGGGGGCTCTTATGGCTACACCTTC.

In DNA, the CDR3 is TGTGCCAGCAGTGAACGGGTCCAATCCACTGAAGCTTTCTTT. Translated, it gives CASSERVQSTEAFF. This chain connects TRBV6-5 to TRBJ1-1; D uncertain. This CDR3 region has 14 residues. Trimming removed 5 bases from V and 4 bases from J, with 14 bases in between. Germline values: CDR1 MNHEY, CDR2 SVGAGI.

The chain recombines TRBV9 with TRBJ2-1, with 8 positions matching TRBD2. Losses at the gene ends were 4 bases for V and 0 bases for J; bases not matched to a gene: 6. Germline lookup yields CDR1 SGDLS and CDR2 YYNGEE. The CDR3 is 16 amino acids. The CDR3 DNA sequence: TGTGCCAGCAGCCCCGGGGGGGGTGCCTCCTACAATGAGCAGTTCTTC. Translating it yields CASSPGGGASYNEQFF.

In nucleotides, the CDR3 is TGTGCCAGCTCACCACTTGGAGAGACCCACGAGCAGTACTTC. As protein: CASSPLGETHEQYF. The chain links TRBV18 to TRBJ2-7; D not resolved. Germline V gene data show CDR1 as KGHSH and CDR2 as LQKENI. The V gene lost 1 base and the J gene lost 5 bases, with 12 bases spanning the gap. The CDR3 spans 14 residues. Supplemented by reference TRBV18 and TRBJ2-7, the full variable domain reads NAGVMQNPRHLVRRRGQEARLRCSPMKGHSHVYWYRQLPEEGLKFMVYLQKENIIDESGMPKERFSAEFPKEGPSILRIQQVVRGDSAAYFCASSPLGETHEQYFGPGTRLTVT.